This is a list of T cell receptor beta chains from one sample in a study of shared clonotypes between healthy human individuals. The repertoire was sequenced with immunoSEQ multiplex PCR; TCRdb's copy has only in-frame clones and lacks some. The repertoire holds 550,000 to 700,000 clones, with around three quarters as singletons. Specimen: memory CD4+ T cells sorted from blood. The receptors originated from a woman between 25 and 40 years old in good health. Each CDR3 is given with its conserved first and last residue. Each record gives: D gene, J gene, V gene, clone size, CDR3 protein, CDR3 DNA. The D gene is left open where the match is weak. Clone size appears in some rows only: once, few, many, or a class for an expanded clone.

D: TRBD2
J: TRBJ2-1
V: TRBV29-1
size: few
CDR3: CSVRTSGYNEQFF
DNA: TGCAGCGTTCGGACTAGCGGGTACAATGAGCAGTTCTTC

D: TRBD1
J: TRBJ1-4
V: TRBV6-6
size: few
CDR3: CASSSGTGGEEKLFF
DNA: TGTGCCAGCAGTTCAGGGACAGGGGGAGAGGAAAAACTGTTTTTT

D: .
J: TRBJ1-5
V: TRBV30
size: .
CDR3: CAWSNRNGVSNQPQHF
DNA: TGTGCCTGGAGTAACAGGAACGGAGTTAGCAATCAGCCCCAGCATTTT

D: TRBD1
J: TRBJ2-1
V: TRBV5-1
size: .
CDR3: CASSLGDRGTYNEQFF
DNA: TGCGCCAGCAGCCTCGGCGACAGGGGCACCTACAATGAGCAGTTCTTC

D: .
J: TRBJ1-5
V: TRBV6-1
size: .
CDR3: CASSEIPQPQHF
DNA: TGTGCCAGCAGTGAGATCCCTCAGCCCCAGCATTTT

D: .
J: TRBJ2-1
V: TRBV2
size: once
CDR3: CASSVEVGAHNEQFF
DNA: TGTGCCAGCAGTGTTGAGGTAGGAGCGCACAATGAGCAGTTCTTC

D: TRBD1
J: TRBJ2-7
V: TRBV4-2
size: .
CDR3: CASSQGTQGAGQYF
DNA: TGTGCCAGCAGCCAAGGAACACAGGGGGCCGGGCAGTACTTC

D: TRBD1
J: TRBJ1-1
V: TRBV11-2
size: .
CDR3: CASSLTGAYTEAFF
DNA: TGTGCCAGCAGCTTAACAGGGGCTTACACTGAAGCTTTCTTT

D: .
J: TRBJ2-4
V: TRBV5-1
size: .
CDR3: CASSSRTPPGGDIQYF
DNA: TGCGCCAGCAGCTCCCGGACACCCCCGGGTGGGGACATTCAGTACTTC

D: TRBD1
J: TRBJ1-1
V: TRBV28
size: few
CDR3: CASSPHQGAKDAFF
DNA: TGTGCCAGCAGTCCCCACCAGGGGGCTAAAGACGCTTTCTTT

D: .
J: TRBJ1-4
V: TRBV11-3
size: .
CDR3: CASSLSGGEKLFF
DNA: TGTGCCAGCAGCCTTTCAGGCGGAGAAAAACTGTTTTTT

D: .
J: TRBJ2-3
V: TRBV21-1
size: .
CDR3: CASSKGEPRTDTQYF
DNA: TGTGCCAGCAGCAAAGGGGAACCTCGAACTGATACGCAGTATTTT

D: .
J: TRBJ2-5
V: TRBV5-1
size: many
CDR3: CASSVQGAQETQYF
DNA: TGCGCCAGCAGCGTGCAAGGGGCTCAAGAGACCCAGTACTTC

D: TRBD2
J: TRBJ2-3
V: TRBV7-9
size: once
CDR3: CASSFSGRLTDTQYF
DNA: TGTGCCAGCAGCTTCAGCGGGAGGCTCACAGATACGCAGTATTTT

D: .
J: TRBJ2-1
V: TRBV28
size: once
CDR3: CAGANGGRLDNEQFF
DNA: TGTGCCGGGGCGAACGGCGGGCGACTAGACAATGAGCAGTTCTTC

D: TRBD1
J: TRBJ2-7
V: TRBV9
size: .
CDR3: CASSATGSAYEQYF
DNA: TGTGCCAGCAGCGCGACAGGGTCGGCCTACGAGCAGTACTTC

D: TRBD2
J: TRBJ2-3
V: TRBV11-3
size: .
CDR3: CASSLGTGTSGRANTQYF
DNA: TGTGCCAGCAGCTTAGGTACCGGGACTAGCGGGAGAGCAAATACGCAGTATTTT

D: .
J: TRBJ2-1
V: TRBV6-5
size: few
CDR3: CASSYGRNWDNEQFF
DNA: TGTGCCAGCAGTTACGGTCGGAACTGGGACAATGAGCAGTTCTTC

D: TRBD1
J: TRBJ1-1
V: TRBV2
size: once
CDR3: CASGLGQVTEAFF
DNA: TGTGCCAGCGGGTTAGGACAGGTAACTGAAGCTTTCTTT

D: .
J: TRBJ2-7
V: TRBV6-6
size: .
CDR3: CASTMDGRKSEQYF
DNA: TGTGCCAGCACCATGGACGGTCGGAAGTCCGAGCAGTACTTC

D: .
J: TRBJ1-1
V: TRBV28
size: .
CDR3: CASSLWGGSNTEAFF
DNA: TGTGCCAGCAGTTTATGGGGGGGTTCCAACACTGAAGCTTTCTTT

D: .
J: TRBJ2-5
V: TRBV9
size: .
CDR3: CASSVDGRGGETQYF
DNA: TGTGCCAGCAGCGTAGACGGGAGAGGGGGTGAGACCCAGTACTTC

D: TRBD1
J: TRBJ1-2
V: TRBV27
size: .
CDR3: CASSLSGTGGWLGYTF
DNA: TGTGCCAGCAGTTTATCAGGGACAGGGGGCTGGTTGGGCTACACCTTC

D: TRBD2
J: TRBJ2-1
V: TRBV5-1
size: few
CDR3: CASSFLSGRGNEQFF
DNA: TGCGCCAGCAGCTTCCTTAGCGGGAGGGGGAATGAGCAGTTCTTC

D: TRBD2
J: TRBJ2-3
V: TRBV5-4
size: .
CDR3: CASTLQRGVSGDTQYF
DNA: TGTGCCAGCACCCTCCAGCGGGGGGTCAGCGGGGATACGCAGTATTTT

D: .
J: TRBJ2-6
V: TRBV30
size: once
CDR3: CASTQDSGGANVLTF
DNA: TGTGCCTCCACTCAAGATAGTGGGGGGGCCAACGTCCTGACTTTC

D: .
J: TRBJ2-7
V: TRBV9
size: .
CDR3: CASSVASADYEQYF
DNA: TGTGCCAGCAGCGTAGCTAGCGCCGACTACGAGCAGTACTTC

D: .
J: TRBJ2-7
V: TRBV4-1
size: few
CDR3: CASSPSGLSSYEQYF
DNA: TGCGCCAGCAGCCCCAGCGGACTCTCCTCCTACGAGCAGTACTTC

D: .
J: TRBJ2-7
V: TRBV7-9
size: few
CDR3: CASSLELGVHEQYF
DNA: TGTGCCAGCAGCTTAGAGTTGGGGGTCCACGAGCAGTACTTC

D: TRBD2
J: TRBJ2-2
V: TRBV5-4
size: few
CDR3: CASSLGVAGVVTGELFF
DNA: TGTGCCAGCAGCTTGGGGGTAGCGGGAGTTGTCACCGGGGAGCTGTTTTTT

D: .
J: TRBJ1-3
V: TRBV2
size: .
CDR3: CASMGHSGNTIYF
DNA: TGTGCCAGCATGGGACACTCTGGAAACACCATATATTTT

D: .
J: TRBJ2-7
V: TRBV11-2
size: few
CDR3: CASSFSQDYEQYF
DNA: TGTGCCAGCAGCTTTTCCCAGGACTACGAGCAGTACTTC

D: .
J: TRBJ2-5
V: TRBV28
size: once
CDR3: CASSFVGPGAGWTQYF
DNA: TGTGCCAGCAGTTTCGTGGGGCCAGGGGCGGGGTGGACCCAGTACTTC

D: TRBD2
J: TRBJ2-7
V: TRBV7-9
size: .
CDR3: CASSIGTSGSVYEQYF
DNA: TGTGCCAGCAGCATTGGGACTAGCGGGAGTGTCTACGAGCAGTACTTC

D: .
J: TRBJ1-2
V: TRBV28
size: once
CDR3: CASSSWDGGYTF
DNA: TGTGCCAGCAGTTCCTGGGACGGTGGCTACACCTTC

D: .
J: TRBJ1-2
V: TRBV19
size: .
CDR3: CASSISRGRGYGYTF
DNA: TGTGCCAGTAGTATTTCAAGGGGGAGAGGCTATGGCTACACCTTC

D: .
J: TRBJ2-7
V: TRBV7-8
size: .
CDR3: CASGLSEARHEQYF
DNA: TGTGCCAGCGGATTATCAGAGGCACGACACGAGCAGTACTTC

D: .
J: TRBJ2-2
V: TRBV18
size: .
CDR3: CASSPQDRQAFGELFF
DNA: TGTGCCAGCTCACCACAGGACCGCCAGGCCTTCGGGGAGCTGTTTTTT

D: .
J: TRBJ1-2
V: TRBV6-1
size: .
CDR3: CASKLQGLAYGYTF
DNA: TGTGCCAGCAAACTCCAGGGGTTGGCCTATGGCTACACCTTC

D: .
J: TRBJ1-5
V: TRBV30
size: few
CDR3: CAWSVWGLCNQPQHF
DNA: TGTGCCTGGAGTGTATGGGGATTGTGCAATCAGCCCCAGCATTTT

D: TRBD2
J: TRBJ2-1
V: TRBV7-6
size: .
CDR3: CASSLTSGTLNEQFF
DNA: TGTGCCAGCAGCTTAACTAGCGGGACCCTCAATGAGCAGTTCTTC

D: .
J: TRBJ2-7
V: TRBV28
size: once
CDR3: CASSFPPSYEQYF
DNA: TGTGCCAGCAGTTTTCCTCCTTCCTACGAGCAGTACTTC

D: .
J: TRBJ2-3
V: TRBV11-3
size: .
CDR3: CASSTTYDVTDTQYF
DNA: TGTGCCAGCAGCACAACTTATGATGTGACAGATACGCAGTATTTT

D: .
J: TRBJ1-1
V: TRBV2
size: .
CDR3: CASMVKNTEAFF
DNA: TGTGCCAGCATGGTGAAGAACACTGAAGCTTTCTTT

D: .
J: TRBJ1-2
V: TRBV29-1
size: .
CDR3: CSVSQTDSHGYTF
DNA: TGCAGCGTGAGCCAGACAGACAGCCATGGCTACACCTTC